These T cell receptor beta chains were read from a single sample in a study of CD8 T cells in ankylosing spondylitis. MiXCR, run by TCRdb on the 5' RACE reads, gives a single entry per CDR3 protein. The top ten clones hold around a fifth of a sample with over 600,000 distinct CDR3 sequences, around 19% of them seen once. Sequenced input: blood, either unsorted or a sorted T cell fraction (not recorded which). These receptors were obtained from a male donor with ankylosing spondylitis. Both conserved end residues are part of each CDR3. A D gene is named only where the DNA matches it firmly. Expanded clones get a size class; other rows say once, few or many, or leave the size out.

d_call: .; j_call: TRBJ2-3; clone_size: .; v_call: TRBV15; cdr3_nt: TGTGCCACCAGCAGGTTTGGATTGGCAGATACGCAGTATTTT; cdr3_aa: CATSRFGLADTQYF
d_call: TRBD2; j_call: TRBJ2-1; clone_size: .; v_call: TRBV5-1; cdr3_nt: TGCGCCAGCGCGGGCGGGAGGGCCAATGAGCAGTTCTTC; cdr3_aa: CASAGGRANEQFF
d_call: .; j_call: TRBJ1-1; clone_size: .; v_call: TRBV29-1; cdr3_nt: TGCAGCGCCCGACCCGGGACCACTGAAGCTTTCTTT; cdr3_aa: CSARPGTTEAFF
d_call: .; j_call: TRBJ2-7; clone_size: many; v_call: TRBV7-9; cdr3_nt: TGTGCCAGCAGCTTAGGGGACCTGTACGAGCAGTACTTC; cdr3_aa: CASSLGDLYEQYF
d_call: .; j_call: TRBJ2-1; clone_size: few; v_call: TRBV11-2; cdr3_nt: TGTGCCAGCAGCTTTTTAGGGAGCTCCTACAATGAGCAGTTCTTC; cdr3_aa: CASSFLGSSYNEQFF
d_call: TRBD2; j_call: TRBJ2-3; clone_size: many; v_call: TRBV6-5; cdr3_nt: TGTGCCAGCAGTTACTCGTTGACTAGCGGGAAGGGAGATACGCAGTATTTT; cdr3_aa: CASSYSLTSGKGDTQYF
d_call: TRBD2; j_call: TRBJ2-3; clone_size: .; v_call: TRBV20-1; cdr3_nt: TGCAGTGCTAGCCCCCGGGGGGGAAAGAGGACAGATACGCAGTATTTT; cdr3_aa: CSASPRGGKRTDTQYF
d_call: .; j_call: TRBJ1-3; clone_size: .; v_call: TRBV12-3/TRBV12-4; cdr3_nt: TGTGCCAGCAGTTTAGTGGGAACTGGAAACACCATATATTTT; cdr3_aa: CASSLVGTGNTIYF
d_call: .; j_call: TRBJ2-2; clone_size: .; v_call: TRBV4-3; cdr3_nt: TGCGCCAGCAGCCAAGACCCCGGGGAGCTGTTTTTT; cdr3_aa: CASSQDPGELFF
d_call: .; j_call: TRBJ2-1; clone_size: few; v_call: TRBV12-3/TRBV12-4; cdr3_nt: TGTGCCAGCAGTTTATTCCAGGGCCCCCCCACTGAGCAGTTCTTC; cdr3_aa: CASSLFQGPPTEQFF
d_call: TRBD2; j_call: TRBJ2-3; clone_size: few; v_call: TRBV5-1; cdr3_nt: TGCGCCAGCACACTAGCGGTAGTGTATAGCACAGATACGCAGTATTTT; cdr3_aa: CASTLAVVYSTDTQYF
d_call: .; j_call: TRBJ2-2; clone_size: .; v_call: TRBV7-8; cdr3_nt: TGTGCCAGCAGCGTGGGCGTGGCCGGGGAGCTGTTTTTT; cdr3_aa: CASSVGVAGELFF
d_call: .; j_call: TRBJ2-6; clone_size: few; v_call: TRBV9; cdr3_nt: TGTGCCAGCAGAGGTTCAGGTTCCTCTGGGGCCAACGTCCTGACTTTC; cdr3_aa: CASRGSGSSGANVLTF
d_call: .; j_call: TRBJ2-7; clone_size: .; v_call: TRBV27; cdr3_nt: TGTGCCAGCAGTTCCCAGTCAATACCCCGCTACGAGCAGTACTTC; cdr3_aa: CASSSQSIPRYEQYF
d_call: .; j_call: TRBJ2-2; clone_size: .; v_call: TRBV6-2/TRBV6-3; cdr3_nt: TGTGCCAGCACCTACCGGCGGGGATGGGGCACCGGGGAGCTGTTTTTT; cdr3_aa: CASTYRRGWGTGELFF